This T cell receptor beta chain was profiled in a study of CD8+CD57+ T cells in acquired aplastic anemia. At the level of the study: Sorted CD4+ and CD8+ cells yielded DNA averaging around 3.2 ug.

This clonotype was seen repeatedly, ten times or more. Its antigen is undetermined. Selection for sequencing was limited to patients who had shown CD8+CD57+ cell expansion by flow cytometry. At the time of blood sampling, patients had not yet received any therapy. The study profiled TCR beta VDJ and CDR3 using genomic DNA as template. One entry per CDR3 protein, called by TCRdb with MiXCR from the reads. The repertoire holds roughly 500,000 distinct CDR3 sequences, with about a third as singletons. Findings and caveats of the study: Common to patients and controls were roughly 30 CD8+ CDR3 sequences.

Trimming took 5 bases from V and 6 from J, leaving 12 bases between them. CDR1 is SGHTA and CDR2 is FQGNSA in the germline V gene. This CDR3 comprises 13 residues. The sequenced sample was sorted CD4+, CD8+, or CD8+CD57+ T cells (not recorded which) from PBMCs. The TCR was taken from a human donor with aplastic anemia. This chain uses TRBV7-2 with TRBJ2-3; D unresolved. The CDR3 DNA follows: TGTGCCAGCAGCCCCGGGTTGGGGGATACGCAGTATTTT. Protein product: CASSPGLGDTQYF.